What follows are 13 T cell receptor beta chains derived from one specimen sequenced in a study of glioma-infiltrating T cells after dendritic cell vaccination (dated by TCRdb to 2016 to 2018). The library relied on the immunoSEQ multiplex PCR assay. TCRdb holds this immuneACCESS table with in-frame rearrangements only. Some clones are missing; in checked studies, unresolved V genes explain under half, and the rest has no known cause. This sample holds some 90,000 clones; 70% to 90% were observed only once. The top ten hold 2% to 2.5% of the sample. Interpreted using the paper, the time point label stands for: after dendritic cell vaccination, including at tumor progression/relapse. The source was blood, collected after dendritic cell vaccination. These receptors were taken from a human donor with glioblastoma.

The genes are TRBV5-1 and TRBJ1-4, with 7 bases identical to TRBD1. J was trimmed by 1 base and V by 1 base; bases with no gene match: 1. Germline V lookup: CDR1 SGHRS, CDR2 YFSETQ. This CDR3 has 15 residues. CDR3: CASSLSGGTNEKLFF. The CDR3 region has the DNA TGCGCCAGCAGCTTGTCAGGGGGAACTAATGAAAAACTGTTTTTT.

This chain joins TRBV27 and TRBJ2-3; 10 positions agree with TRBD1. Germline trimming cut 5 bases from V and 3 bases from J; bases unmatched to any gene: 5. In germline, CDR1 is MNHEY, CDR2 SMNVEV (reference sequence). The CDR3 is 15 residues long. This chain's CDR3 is CASSLGQGDTDTQYF. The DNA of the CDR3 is TGTGCCAGCAGTCTTGGACAGGGGGATACAGATACGCAGTATTTT.

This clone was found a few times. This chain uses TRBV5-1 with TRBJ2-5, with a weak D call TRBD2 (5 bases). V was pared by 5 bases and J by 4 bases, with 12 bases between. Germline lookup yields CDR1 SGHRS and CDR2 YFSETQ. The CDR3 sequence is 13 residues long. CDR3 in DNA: TGCGCCAGCAGTTCCGGCAGCGGAGAGACCCAGTACTTC. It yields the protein CASSSGSGETQYF.

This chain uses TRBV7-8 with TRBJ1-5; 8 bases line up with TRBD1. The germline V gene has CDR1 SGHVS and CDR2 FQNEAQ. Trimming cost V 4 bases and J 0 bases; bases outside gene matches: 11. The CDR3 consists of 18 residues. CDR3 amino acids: CASSSRTGGDYSNQPQHF. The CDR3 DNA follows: TGTGCCAGCAGCTCACGTACAGGGGGGGACTATAGCAATCAGCCCCAGCATTTT.

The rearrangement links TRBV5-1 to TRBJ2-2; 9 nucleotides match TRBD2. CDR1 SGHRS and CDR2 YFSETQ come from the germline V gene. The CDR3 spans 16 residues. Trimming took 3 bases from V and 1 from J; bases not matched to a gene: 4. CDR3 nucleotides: TGCGCCAGCAGCTCGGGACTAGCAGGGAACACCGGGGAGCTGTTTTTT. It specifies CASSSGLAGNTGELFF.

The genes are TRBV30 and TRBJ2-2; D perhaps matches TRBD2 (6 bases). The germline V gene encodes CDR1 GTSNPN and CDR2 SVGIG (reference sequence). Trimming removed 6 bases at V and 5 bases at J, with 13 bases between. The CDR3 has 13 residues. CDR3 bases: TGTGCCTGCATTCCGGGGAGGACCGGGGAGCTGTTTTTT. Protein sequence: CACIPGRTGELFF.

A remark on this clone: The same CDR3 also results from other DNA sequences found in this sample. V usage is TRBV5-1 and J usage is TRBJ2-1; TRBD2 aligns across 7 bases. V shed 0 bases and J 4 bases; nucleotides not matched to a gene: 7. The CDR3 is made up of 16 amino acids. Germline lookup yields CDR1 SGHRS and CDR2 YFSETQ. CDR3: CASSLAPGGGYNEQFF. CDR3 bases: TGCGCCAGCAGCTTGGCCCCCGGGGGAGGGTACAATGAGCAGTTCTTC.

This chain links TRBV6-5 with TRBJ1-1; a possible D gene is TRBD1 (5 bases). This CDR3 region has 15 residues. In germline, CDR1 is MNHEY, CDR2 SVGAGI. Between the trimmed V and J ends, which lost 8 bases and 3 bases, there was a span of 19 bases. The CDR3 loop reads CASFGAAGGYTEAFF. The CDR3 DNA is TGTGCCAGCTTTGGGGCTGCCGGGGGGTACACTGAAGCTTTCTTT.

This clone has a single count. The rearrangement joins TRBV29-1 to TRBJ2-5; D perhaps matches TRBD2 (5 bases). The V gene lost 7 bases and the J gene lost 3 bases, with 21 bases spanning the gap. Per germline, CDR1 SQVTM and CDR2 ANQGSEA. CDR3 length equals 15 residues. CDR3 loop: CSGRDQDYSKETQYF. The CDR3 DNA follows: TGCAGCGGCCGGGATCAAGATTACTCTAAAGAGACCCAGTACTTC.

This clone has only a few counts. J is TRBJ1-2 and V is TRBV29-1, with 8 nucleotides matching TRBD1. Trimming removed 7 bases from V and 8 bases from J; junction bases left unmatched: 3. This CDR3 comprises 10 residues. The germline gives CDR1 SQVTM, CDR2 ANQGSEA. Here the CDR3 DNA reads TGCAGCGCCCGGACAGGGGGCTACACCTTC. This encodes CSARTGGYTF.

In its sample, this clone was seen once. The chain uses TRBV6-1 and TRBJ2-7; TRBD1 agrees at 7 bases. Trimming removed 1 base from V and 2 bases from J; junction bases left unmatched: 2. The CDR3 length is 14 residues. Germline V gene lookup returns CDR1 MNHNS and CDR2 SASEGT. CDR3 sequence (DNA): TGTGCCAGCAGTGAAGGTGACAGGGCCTACGAGCAGTACTTC. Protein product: CASSEGDRAYEQYF.

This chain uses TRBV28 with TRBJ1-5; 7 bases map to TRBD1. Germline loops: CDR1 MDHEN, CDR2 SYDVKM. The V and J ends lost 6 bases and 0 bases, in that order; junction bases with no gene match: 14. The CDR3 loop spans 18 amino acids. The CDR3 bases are TGTGCCAGCAGCCCCTCCGGGAGGGGGCCAAATAGCAATCAGCCCCAGCATTTT. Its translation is CASSPSGRGPNSNQPQHF.

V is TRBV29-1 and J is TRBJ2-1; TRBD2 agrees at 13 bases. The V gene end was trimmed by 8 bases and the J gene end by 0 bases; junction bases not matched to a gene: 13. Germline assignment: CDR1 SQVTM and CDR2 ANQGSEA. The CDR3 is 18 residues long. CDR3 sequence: CSSPRTSGRVGSYNEQFF. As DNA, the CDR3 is TGCAGCTCCCCCCGGACTAGCGGGAGAGTAGGCTCCTACAATGAGCAGTTCTTC.